The 14 T cell receptor beta chains below were found in one sample sequenced in a study of molecular identifiers for immune sequencing clone quantification. TCRdb independently ran MiXCR on the PCR reads; one entry per CDR3 protein. The table shows about 630,000 distinct CDR3 sequences, with about 25% occurring only once. Sequencing was performed on naive CD8+ T cells from blood, with Jurkat cell RNA spiked in. As to subset: FACS-sorted CD8+CD4-CCR7+CD45RA+ naive T cells. All receptors come from a human donor in good health. Some libraries in this study had Jurkat cell RNA spiked in.

The chain couples TRBV9 to TRBJ1-5; D is undetermined. Germline assignment: CDR1 SGDLS and CDR2 YYNGEE. The germline V and J ends were trimmed by 3 bases and 5 bases, with 9 bases remaining between them. The CDR3 is 13 residues long. CDR3 DNA sequence: TGTGCCAGCAGCGCAGCCGGAGATCAGCCCCAGCATTTT. It translates to CASSAAGDQPQHF.

Worth noting for this clonotype: This may stem from a read error, because a much larger clone lies one nucleotide away. The chain is built from TRBV6-5 and TRBJ2-1; 11 nucleotides agree with TRBD1. With 6 bases clipped from V and 10 bases from J, the junction kept 11 bases outside the gene matches. The CDR3 runs 15 residues. Looked up from germline, CDR1 is MNHEY and CDR2 is SVGAGI. The DNA for the CDR3 is TGTGCCAGCAGAAGCCAGGACAGGGGGCTGCGGGAGCAGTTCTTC. Translated: CASRSQDRGLREQFF.

This clonotype was counted only a few times. The rearrangement links TRBV12-5 to TRBJ2-7; 9 bases fit TRBD1. Germline V gene data show CDR1 as LGHNT and CDR2 as FRNRAP. This CDR3 has 15 residues. Trimming cost V 4 bases and J 0 bases; bases outside gene matches: 4. The CDR3 spells CASGSTGGGSYEQYF. The CDR3 nucleotides read TGTGCTAGTGGTTCCACAGGGGGCGGCTCCTACGAGCAGTACTTC.

The chain combines TRBV11-2 with TRBJ1-2, with TRBD1 matching over 9 bases. This CDR3 is 15 amino acids long. V shed 4 bases and J 8 bases; nucleotides not matched to a gene: 11. From germline, CDR1 is SGHAT and CDR2 FQNNGV. In DNA form, the CDR3 reads TGTGCCAGCAGCTCAACGGGACAGGGAGGATACGGCTACACCTTC. Amino acid sequence: CASSSTGQGGYGYTF.

The chain links TRBV3-1 to TRBJ2-3, with D possibly TRBD2 on 6 matching bases. The CDR3 is made up of 15 amino acids. Germline CDR1 LGHDT, CDR2 YNNKEL (reference sequence). V was pared by 5 bases and J by 1 base, with 13 bases between. The CDR3 bases are TGTGCCAGCAGCATCACGGGGGTTGGCACAGATACGCAGTATTTT. This translates into CASSITGVGTDTQYF.

V gene TRBV19 combines with J gene TRBJ2-7, with 8 bases identical to TRBD1. The CDR3 spans 15 residues. V shed 5 bases, J shed 1 base, and the junction held 7 bases outside the gene matches. Germline assignment: CDR1 LNHDA and CDR2 SQIVND (reference sequence). Written as DNA, the CDR3 is TGTGCCAGTAGTGTCGACAGGGGCCTTTCCTACGAGCAGTACTTC. Its protein product is CASSVDRGLSYEQYF.

This clonotype was recorded a few times. With a much larger clone just one base away, this may be a read error. Likely a read error: the CDR3 ends without its conserved phenylalanine or tryptophan. The chain is built from TRBV28 and TRBJ1-1; 10 bases fit TRBD1. This CDR3 is built from 14 residues. Germline lookup yields CDR1 MDHEN and CDR2 SYDVKM. J was trimmed by 3 bases and V by 5 bases; bases with no gene match: 3. The CDR3 nucleotides read TGTGCCAGCAGTAGGGACAGGGGATACACTGAAGCTTTCTCT. Encoded protein: CASSRDRGYTEAFS.

In its sample, this clonotype was seen a few times. One junction end does not reproduce the germline sequence, and a read error may be involved. V gene TRBV12-3 or TRBV12-4 combines with J gene TRBJ1-1, with 7 bases aligning to TRBD1. There are 14 residues in the CDR3. For the CDR3, the DNA is TGTGCCAGCAGATTAGACGGGACAGTCACTGAAGCTTTCTTT. This sequence encodes CASRLDGTVTEAFF.

The chain couples TRBV24-1 to TRBJ2-3; TRBD2 aligns across 7 bases. The V and J ends lost 5 bases and 6 bases, in that order; junction bases with no gene match: 13. This CDR3 region has 16 residues. Germline lookup yields CDR1 KGHDR and CDR2 SFDVKD. CDR3 in amino acids: CATSVGAGPLRDTQYF. In DNA form, the CDR3 reads TGTGCCACCAGTGTAGGAGCGGGGCCGCTTCGTGATACGCAGTATTTT.

Ten or more counts support this clonotype. This CDR3 reads CASSDDTGPPNTEAFF. The CDR3 coding sequence is TGTGCCAGCAGTGACGATACAGGCCCCCCGAACACTGAAGCTTTCTTT. The genes are TRBV6-7 and TRBJ1-1, with a tentative D call TRBD1 (5 bases). TRBV6-7 is designated an ORF whose function remains uncertain. Between the trimmed V and J ends, which lost 5 bases and 1 base, there was a span of 17 bases. This CDR3 contains 16 residues.

This clonotype was picked up one time. Given a much more abundant clone one base away, this may be a read error. This chain links TRBV10-3 with TRBJ2-5; 13 bases map to TRBD2. CDR3 length: 18 residues. Per the germline V gene, CDR1 is ENHRY and CDR2 is SYGVKD. The CDR3, as DNA: TGTGCCATCAGTGGGACTAGCGGGAGCGACCATATCCAAGAGACCCTGTACTTC. Amino acid sequence: CAISGTSGSDHIQETLYF.

V usage is TRBV27 and J usage is TRBJ2-3; 8 positions agree with TRBD1. V was clipped by 7 bases and J by 3 bases; unmatched bases: 6. CDR3 length: 14 amino acids. Germline CDR1 MNHEY, CDR2 SMNVEV (reference sequence). The CDR3 loop is CASIRTGQTDTQYF. In nucleotides, the CDR3 is TGTGCCAGCATTCGGACAGGGCAAACAGATACGCAGTATTTT.

The sample holds many counts of this clonotype. The V call is TRBV6-5, the J call TRBJ2-1; possibly TRBD1 for D (5 bases). Trimming cost V 4 bases and J 3 bases, with 7 bases left between them. Germline V gene lookup returns CDR1 MNHEY and CDR2 SVGAGI. The CDR3 contains 13 residues. The CDR3 DNA follows: TGTGCCAGCAGTTTCAGGGACTACAATGAGCAGTTCTTC. Residues: CASSFRDYNEQFF.

The chain joins TRBV4-2 to TRBJ2-2, with 10 bases matching TRBD2. J was trimmed by 2 bases and V by 1 base; bases with no gene match: 13. The germline gives CDR1 LGHNA, CDR2 YNFKEQ. There are 20 residues in the CDR3. CDR3 nucleotide sequence: TGTGCCAGCAGCCAAGTCGTAGGGACTAGCGATATCCTTAACACCGGGGAGCTGTTTTTT. Residues: CASSQVVGTSDILNTGELFF.